The clone carrying this TCR beta chain came up a few times. What it binds is unknown. This entry comes from a study of cytomegalovirus exposure and HLA in healthy donors. Trimming took off 0 bases at V and 3 bases at J, with 15 bases between the two ends. The germline CDR1 and CDR2 sequences are MGHRA and YSYEKL. The CDR3 length is 17 residues. Primers: 60 Vbeta forward and 13 Jbeta reverse. The assay was immunoSEQ multiplex PCR, and TCRdb's table has in-frame clones only and misses some. The sample carries 150,000 to 200,000 clones, roughly 12% recorded once. Study-wide findings and caveats: Later on, analysis showed that most CMV-associated TCR beta chains appeared to be HLA-restricted.

V is TRBV4-1 and J is TRBJ2-1; D may be TRBD1 (6 bases). This TCR derives from a man aged 50 or older in good health and CMV-seropositive. Sequencing was done on a sample of PBMCs. The CDR3: CASSQDKLGANYNEQFF. Here the CDR3 DNA reads TGCGCCAGCAGCCAAGACAAACTGGGGGCCAACTACAATGAGCAGTTCTTC.